This TCR beta chain was identified in a study of patients and donors after allogeneic stem cell transplantation. MiXCR, applied by TCRdb to the RT-PCR reads, yields one record per CDR3 protein. The sample includes some 960,000 distinct CDR3 sequences, more than 15% of them seen just once. The germline CDR1 and CDR2 sequences are MGHDK and SYGVNS. The ends lost 2 bases at V and 1 base at J; junction bases unmatched: 4. The CDR3 covers 16 residues. This clonotype has only a few counts. The chain combines TRBV25-1 with TRBJ2-1; 8 bases fit TRBD1. The receptor was derived from a human donor who was either an allogeneic HSCT recipient or a stem cell or donor lymphocyte infusion donor (not recorded which). It is not recorded whose cells these are; they may come from a transplant donor. The specimen was blood, either unsorted or a sorted T cell fraction (not recorded which). Here the CDR3 DNA reads TGTGCCAGCAGTGAAATGGACAGGGTGTCCTACAATGAGCAGTTCTTC. Translating gives CASSEMDRVSYNEQFF.